These 9 T cell receptor beta chains were sequenced from one sample in a study of blood T cell repertoires in COVID-19. TCRdb's table, derived via immunoSEQ multiplex PCR, lists solely in-frame clones and lacks some. This table holds 150,000 or so clones, 80% found once. The sequenced sample was PBMCs or T cells enriched from blood (not recorded which). The source is a woman aged 55-69 years who had recovered from COVID-19.

This rearrangement joins TRBV2 to TRBJ1-5; D is uncertain. The CDR3 consists of 14 residues. The V end was cut by 3 bases, the J end by 0 bases, with 6 bases between. Germline V lookup: CDR1 SNHLY, CDR2 FYNNEI. CDR3 loop: CASSESNSNQPQHF. The CDR3 DNA reads TGTGCCAGCAGTGAGAGTAATAGCAATCAGCCCCAGCATTTT.

The chain links TRBV6-5 to TRBJ2-7, with 11 bases fitting TRBD1. CDR3 length: 16 residues. Germline CDR1 and CDR2: MNHEY and SVGAGI. After removal of 4 bases from V and 6 bases from J, the junction contained 11 bases not matched to a gene. DNA for the CDR3: TGTGCCAGCAGTTCCGGACAGGGGGCGCACAGCGGCGAGCAGTACTTC. This codes for CASSSGQGAHSGEQYF.

The chain links TRBV11-2 to TRBJ2-1; 15 bases line up with TRBD2. There are 15 residues in the CDR3. CDR1 and CDR2 from the germline V gene are SGHAT and FQNNGV. V shed 3 bases and J 10 bases; nucleotides not matched to a gene: 4. CDR3 sequence: CASSFGLAGGREQFF. The CDR3 DNA reads as TGTGCCAGCAGCTTCGGACTAGCGGGGGGGCGGGAGCAGTTCTTC.

The chain recombines TRBV24-1 with TRBJ2-7; TRBD1 matches 8 bases. This CDR3 is 16 amino acids long. The germline V gene has CDR1 KGHDR and CDR2 SFDVKD. The V and J ends lost 2 bases and 3 bases, in that order; junction bases with no gene match: 8. CDR3 nucleotide sequence: TGTGCCACCAGTGATTCCAGGGGGCTTAAAGTCTACGAGCAGTACTTC. Translating it yields CATSDSRGLKVYEQYF.

V and J are TRBV15 and TRBJ2-1; 8 nucleotides agree with TRBD1. In germline, CDR1 is LNHNV, CDR2 YYDKDF (reference sequence). This CDR3 region has 14 residues. The V gene end was trimmed by 0 bases and the J gene end by 8 bases; junction bases not matched to a gene: 3. CDR3 sequence: CATSREDRGDEQFF. Written as DNA, the CDR3 is TGTGCCACCAGCAGAGAAGACAGGGGCGATGAGCAGTTCTTC.

The V gene is TRBV7-8, the J gene TRBJ1-5, with a weak D call TRBD1 (5 bases). Germline V gene data show CDR1 as SGHVS and CDR2 as FQNEAQ. With 0 bases removed from V and 0 bases from J, the gap between germline ends came to 9 bases. CDR3 size: 16 residues. The CDR3 DNA is TGTGCCAGCAGCTTAGCAACAGGATCTAGCAATCAGCCCCAGCATTTT. As protein: CASSLATGSSNQPQHF.

The V gene is TRBV5-1, the J gene TRBJ2-1, with TRBD2 matching over 12 bases. From germline, CDR1 is SGHRS and CDR2 YFSETQ. The V gene end was trimmed by 4 bases and the J gene end by 7 bases; junction bases not matched to a gene: 9. CDR3 size: 16 residues. The chain's CDR3 is CASSVLAGGSRNEQFF. DNA of the CDR3: TGCGCCAGCAGCGTCCTAGCGGGGGGGAGTAGGAATGAGCAGTTCTTC.

The CDR3: CASSQDLQGEQPQHF. In nucleotides, the CDR3 is TGTGCCAGCAGCCAAGATCTTCAGGGGGAGCAGCCCCAGCATTTT. The genes are TRBV4-2 and TRBJ1-5, with TRBD1 matching over 7 bases. Germline CDR1 reads LGHNA; CDR2 reads YNFKEQ. Trimming at V came to 0 bases and at J to 7 bases, leaving 6 bases not matched to a gene. This CDR3 contains 15 residues.

The J gene is TRBJ2-3, the V gene TRBV29-1; tentatively, D is TRBD1 (6 bases). The CDR3 consists of 15 residues. Germline values: CDR1 SQVTM, CDR2 ANQGSEA. The V end was cut by 3 bases, the J end by 5 bases, with 18 bases between. Here the CDR3 reads CSVEGAGTSGDTQYF. The DNA of the CDR3 is TGCAGCGTTGAGGGCGCCGGGACATCAGGAGATACGCAGTATTTT.